This T cell receptor (beta chain) was obtained from a study of molecular identifiers for immune sequencing clone quantification. Broader study findings: Among effectors, clones above 20 RNA copies held over 99% of molecules; among naive cells, under 1%.

In its sample, this clonotype was seen many times. Its antigen is not known. Naive CD8 T cells underwent sorting with the CD8+CD4-CCR7+CD45RA+ definition. Germline values: CDR1 KGHSH, CDR2 LQKENI. V lost 2 bases and J lost 4; bases outside the gene matches: 4. The CDR3 is 14 amino acids. Bulk TCR libraries used previously described methods and listed TCR primers. MiXCR was run by TCRdb on the PCR reads, yielding one entry per CDR3 protein. The sample holds tens of thousands of distinct CDR3 sequences, 15% to 20% seen once. Sequences were obtained from naive CD8+ T cells from blood, with Jurkat cell RNA spiked in. The subset was: FACS-sorted CD8+CD4-CCR7+CD45RA+ naive T cells. This receptor was obtained from a human donor in good health. Some libraries in this study had Jurkat cell RNA spiked in. This chain uses TRBV18 with TRBJ1-2, with TRBD1 identical over 7 bases. The DNA for the CDR3 is TGTGCCAGCTCACCAGCAGGGGGAAGCTATGGCTACACCTTC. It is translated as CASSPAGGSYGYTF.